The T cell receptor beta chain under discussion was sequenced for a study of cytotoxic CD8 clonotypes in ibrutinib-treated CLL. Sequenced by immunoSEQ multiplex PCR; TCRdb stores in-frame clones only, minus some. This sample has some 150,000 clones, with 70% to 90% found just once. V shed 4 bases and J 5 bases; nucleotides not matched to a gene: 6. The CDR3 extends over 14 amino acids. Germline V gene sequence: CDR1 SGHNT, CDR2 YYREEE (reference sequence). The clonotype comes from a human donor with chronic lymphocytic leukemia. J is TRBJ2-5 and V is TRBV5-4; 9 bases agree with TRBD1. The sequencing used PBMCs, collected after 36 months of ibrutinib treatment. The chain's CDR3 is CASSKTGGSETQYF. CDR3 DNA: TGTGCCAGCAGCAAGACAGGGGGATCGGAGACCCAGTACTTC.